Listed below are T cell receptor beta chains from one sample, sequenced in a study of cytomegalovirus exposure and HLA in healthy donors. Repertoires were generated with immunoSEQ multiplex PCR, while TCRdb's copy carries only in-frame clones and drops some. The data show about 130,000 clones, approximately 70% seen once. The sequencing input was PBMCs. The source of these receptors is a woman in her fifties or sixties in good health and CMV-seropositive. Each CDR3 is given without its conserved first and last residue.

TRBV5-1	TRBJ2-5	ASRQEDNQETQY
TRBV18	TRBJ1-4	ASSPQQGLTNEKLF
TRBV2	TRBJ2-1	ASSASPGSYNEQF
TRBV6-1	TRBJ2-3	AGLAVNTDTQY
TRBV23-1	TRBJ2-5	ASSPRDRGLLVKTQY
TRBV18	TRBJ1-2	ASSPSMTDNYGYT
TRBV5-4	TRBJ2-7	ASSLTSGRDEQY
TRBV19	TRBJ1-5	ASSISDRDSRWRGQPQH
TRBV7-3	TRBJ1-5	ASSLGTGGLGQPQH
TRBV6-4	TRBJ2-3	ASSESGRAVDTQY
TRBV6-1	TRBJ2-7	ASSELYEQY
TRBV28	TRBJ2-1	ASSSPGTSVTNEQF
TRBV6-6	TRBJ1-5	ASTLDNQPQH
TRBV19	TRBJ2-2	ASRYTGELF
TRBV29-1	TRBJ2-4	SVVPPSGSKNIQY
TRBV30	TRBJ1-2	AWSNREIHGYT